This TCR beta chain was profiled in a study of blood T cell repertoires in COVID-19. This CDR3 region has 15 residues. Trimming took 2 bases from V and 4 from J; bases not matched to a gene: 1. CDR1 PRHDT and CDR2 FYEKMQ come from the germline V gene (reference sequence). Sequencing used immunoSEQ multiplex PCR; TCRdb keeps in-frame clones, though not all of them. The sample consists of some 250,000 clones, roughly 80% of them appearing once. This receptor was taken from a woman younger than 30 with acute or convalescent COVID-19. The sample taken for sequencing was peripheral blood. V usage is TRBV13 and J usage is TRBJ2-3, with TRBD1 identical over 12 bases. The CDR3 region has the DNA TGTGCCAGCAGCTTAAGGGACAGGGGGCCAGATACGCAGTATTTT. Amino acids: CASSLRDRGPDTQYF.